These 21 T cell receptor beta chains share one sample of origin, sequenced in a study of Tregs in tolerant kidney transplant recipients. The nonmyeloablative bone marrow transplants came from related graft donors, with transient mixed chimerism. Here immunoSEQ multiplex PCR was the method, and the copy in TCRdb shows in-frame clones only, minus some. The profile shows tens of thousands of clones, roughly nine tenths of them singletons. The sample here was CD8+ T cells from blood (PBMCs), taken 24 months after the transplant. These receptors were obtained from a human patient who received a combined kidney and bone marrow transplant. The graft donor may be the source of some T cells.

The chain links TRBV9 to TRBJ2-2; 8 nucleotides agree with TRBD1. The CDR3 covers 15 residues. Germline loops: CDR1 SGDLS, CDR2 YYNGEE. V was pared by 3 bases and J by 1 base, with 2 bases of the junction left unmatched. The CDR3 sequence: CASSGQGKNTGELFF. The CDR3 coding sequence is TGTGCCAGCAGCGGACAGGGGAAGAACACCGGGGAGCTGTTTTTT. The variable domain in full, with the rest retrieved from reference TRBV9 and TRBJ2-2, is DSGVTQTPKHLITATGQRVTLRCSPRSGDLSVYWYQQSLDQGLQFLIQYYNGEERAKGNILERFSAQQFPDLHSELNLSSLELGDSALYFCASSGQGKNTGELFFGEGSRLTVL.

The chain joins TRBV19 to TRBJ1-5; 7 bases map to TRBD1. CDR1 is LNHDA, CDR2 SQIVND, per germline (reference sequence). This CDR3 is 13 amino acids long. With 3 bases clipped from V and 8 bases from J, the junction kept 4 bases outside the gene matches. CDR3 in amino acids: CASSIAGGEPQHF. DNA for the CDR3: TGTGCCAGTAGTATCGCAGGGGGTGAGCCCCAGCATTTT.

This chain joins TRBV11-3 and TRBJ2-5, with 9 bases lining up with TRBD2. V shed 1 base and J 3 bases; nucleotides not matched to a gene: 0. CDR1 and CDR2 (germline): SGHNT, YENEEA. The CDR3 runs to 14 residues. In DNA form, the CDR3 reads TGTGCCAGCAGCTTAGGACTAGCGGAAGAGACCCAGTACTTC. Its protein product is CASSLGLAEETQYF.

The CDR3 loop reads CASSPGTGHGYTF. CDR3 coding DNA: TGCGCCAGCAGCCCGGGGACAGGGCATGGCTACACCTTC. The rearrangement uses TRBV5-1 and TRBJ1-2, with 9 bases fitting TRBD1. CDR1 is SGHRS, CDR2 YFSETQ, per germline. The junction had 4 bases not matched to a gene; V was cut back by 4 bases and J by 6 bases. This CDR3 is built from 13 residues.

The rearrangement uses TRBV29-1 and TRBJ2-3; 10 bases are shared with TRBD1. V was clipped by 7 bases and J by 1 base; unmatched bases: 14. Germline assignment: CDR1 SQVTM and CDR2 ANQGSEA. The CDR3 sequence is 17 residues long. The CDR3 reads CSASGQGIGARTDTQYF. The CDR3 region has the DNA TGCAGCGCCTCGGGACAGGGGATCGGGGCGCGCACAGATACGCAGTATTTT.

The gene calls are TRBV4-3 and TRBJ2-1, with 10 nucleotides matching TRBD2. J lost 5 bases, V lost 0 bases, and 4 bases had no gene match. Germline V gene lookup returns CDR1 LGHNA and CDR2 YSLEER. The CDR3 runs 16 residues. DNA of the CDR3: TGCGCCAGCAGCCAAGAACCGGGACTAGCGCACAATGAGCAGTTCTTC. Encoded protein: CASSQEPGLAHNEQFF.

This chain links TRBV6-6 with TRBJ2-7; 8 bases fit TRBD1. Germline V CDR1 and CDR2: MNHNY, SVGAGI (reference sequence). CDR3 length equals 15 residues. Trimming removed 0 bases from V and 4 bases from J; junction bases left unmatched: 5. CDR3 in DNA: TGTGCCAGCAGTTACTCCTCAGGGGGCGGGTACGAGCAGTACTTC. Protein sequence: CASSYSSGGGYEQYF.

The chain has TRBV27 and TRBJ2-1; weak D call: TRBD1 (5 bases). Looked up from germline, CDR1 is MNHEY and CDR2 is SMNVEV (reference sequence). V was shortened by 6 bases and J by 1 base, with 13 bases between the two germline ends. The CDR3 has 15 amino acids. The CDR3, as DNA: TGTGCCAGCAGCGGTCAGGGCCTTTCCTACAATGAGCAGTTCTTC. This sequence encodes CASSGQGLSYNEQFF.

J is TRBJ2-1 and V is TRBV15, with 12 bases that match TRBD2. Trimming took 5 bases from V and 8 from J; bases not matched to a gene: 7. The CDR3 spans 15 residues. Germline V gene sequence: CDR1 LNHNV, CDR2 YYDKDF (reference sequence). CDR3: CATSLTSGGSDEQFF. The CDR3 DNA follows: TGTGCCACCAGCCTAACTAGCGGGGGGAGCGATGAGCAGTTCTTC. Based on the CDR3 plus reference TRBV15 and TRBJ2-1, the full variable domain is DAMVIQNPRYQVTQFGKPVTLSCSQTLNHNVMYWYQQKSSQAPKLLFHYYDKDFNNEADTPDNFQSRRPNTSFCFLDIRSPGLGDTAMYLCATSLTSGGSDEQFFGPGTRLTVL.

This chain joins TRBV4-1 and TRBJ1-2, with D possibly TRBD1 on 6 matching bases. CDR1 is MGHRA, CDR2 YSYEKL, per germline. This CDR3 contains 14 residues. V was cut by 2 bases and J by 4 bases, with 11 bases left in between. The CDR3 DNA reads as TGCGCCAGCAGCCAAAAAGGGACAAGCTATGGCTACACCTTC. Translation: CASSQKGTSYGYTF.

This chain uses TRBV5-6 with TRBJ2-3, with unresolved D. Trimming pared 2 bases from V and 5 bases from J, leaving 9 bases between. This CDR3 comprises 13 residues. The germline V gene has CDR1 SGHDT and CDR2 YYEEEE. CDR3 in DNA: TGTGCCAGCAGCTTAGCCCGAAGAGATACGCAGTATTTT. Translated, it gives CASSLARRDTQYF.

The chain carries TRBV30 and TRBJ2-7; TRBD2 agrees at 8 bases. V trimming: 2 bases; J trimming: 2 bases; junction bases outside the gene matches: 5. Germline V gene sequence: CDR1 GTSNPN, CDR2 SVGIG (reference sequence). The CDR3 covers 14 residues. The CDR3, as DNA: TGTGCCTGGAGTTTAGCGGGACTCGCCTACGAGCAGTACTTC. Amino acids: CAWSLAGLAYEQYF.

V and J are TRBV6-5 and TRBJ2-7; unclear D gene. This CDR3 is 15 amino acids long. Germline values: CDR1 MNHEY, CDR2 SVGAGI. With 0 bases removed from V and 2 bases from J, the gap between germline ends came to 11 bases. CDR3 coding DNA: TGTGCCAGCAGTTACTCGTCCCCACACGCCTACGAGCAGTACTTC. Protein: CASSYSSPHAYEQYF.

This chain joins TRBV5-4 and TRBJ2-1; 7 positions agree with TRBD2. Germline assignment: CDR1 SGHNT and CDR2 YYREEE (reference sequence). This CDR3 is 18 amino acids long. With V trimmed by 2 bases and J by 0 bases, 11 bases remained unmatched. CDR3 coding DNA: TGTGCCAGCAGCTTCGTCAAGGCGGGGGACCGCTCCTACAATGAGCAGTTCTTC. This sequence encodes CASSFVKAGDRSYNEQFF.

CDR3 amino acids: CASRDSEQYF. Written as DNA, the CDR3 is TGTGCCAGCCGGGACAGCGAGCAGTACTTC. The gene calls are TRBV5-8 and TRBJ2-7; TRBD1 agrees at 7 bases. The V and J ends lost 7 bases and 6 bases, in that order; junction bases with no gene match: 1. Germline V CDR1 and CDR2: SGHTS, YDEGEE. The CDR3 is made up of 10 amino acids.

This chain connects TRBV6-5 to TRBJ1-1; D ambiguous. This CDR3 is 15 amino acids long. Trimming stripped 7 bases from V and 0 bases from J, with 15 bases between. Germline V gives CDR1 MNHEY, CDR2 SVGAGI. CDR3: CASIHGETVNTEAFF. DNA of the CDR3: TGTGCCAGCATCCACGGGGAGACCGTGAACACTGAAGCTTTCTTT.

The chain couples TRBV30 to TRBJ2-2; D gene uncertain. Trimming took off 2 bases at V and 4 bases at J, with 8 bases between the two ends. This CDR3 has 13 residues. Germline values: CDR1 GTSNPN, CDR2 SVGIG (reference sequence). The CDR3 DNA sequence: TGTGCCTGGAGTTGGGCAGGCACCGGGGAGCTGTTTTTT. Encoded protein: CAWSWAGTGELFF.

This rearrangement joins TRBV5-6 to TRBJ2-1, with TRBD2 identical over 8 bases. Looked up from germline, CDR1 is SGHDT and CDR2 is YYEEEE. Losses at the gene ends were 0 bases for V and 7 bases for J; bases not matched to a gene: 9. This CDR3 region has 16 residues. As DNA, the CDR3 is TGTGCCAGCAGCTTGGCGACGGGAGGGGGATTAAATGAGCAGTTCTTC. Its translation is CASSLATGGGLNEQFF.

The V and J genes are TRBV4-3 and TRBJ2-1, with 7 bases that match TRBD2. The ends lost 0 bases at V and 1 base at J; junction bases unmatched: 6. The germline CDR1 and CDR2 sequences are LGHNA and YSLEER. The CDR3 consists of 17 residues. CDR3 in DNA: TGCGCCAGCAGCCAAGATCGGAAGGGAGGGTCCTACAATGAGCAGTTCTTC. Translation gives CASSQDRKGGSYNEQFF.

The V and J genes are TRBV14 and TRBJ2-5, with a possible D match to TRBD1 (6 bases). In germline, CDR1 is SGHDN, CDR2 FVKESK. This CDR3 comprises 19 residues. Deletions cut 0 bases from V and 1 base from J, with 21 bases between. The CDR3 loop is CASSQDLGGVGSFQETQYF. The CDR3 DNA sequence: TGTGCCAGCAGCCAAGATCTAGGGGGAGTTGGATCTTTCCAAGAGACCCAGTACTTC.

This clone was found once. The CDR3 nucleotides read TGTGCCAGCAGCGGAACCTCGGGACAGGGCTACGATACGCAGTATTTT. Amino acids: CASSGTSGQGYDTQYF. The chain uses TRBV9 and TRBJ2-3; TRBD1 aligns across 9 bases. This CDR3 has 16 residues. CDR1 and CDR2 (germline): SGDLS, YYNGEE. The V gene end was trimmed by 3 bases and the J gene end by 6 bases; junction bases not matched to a gene: 11.